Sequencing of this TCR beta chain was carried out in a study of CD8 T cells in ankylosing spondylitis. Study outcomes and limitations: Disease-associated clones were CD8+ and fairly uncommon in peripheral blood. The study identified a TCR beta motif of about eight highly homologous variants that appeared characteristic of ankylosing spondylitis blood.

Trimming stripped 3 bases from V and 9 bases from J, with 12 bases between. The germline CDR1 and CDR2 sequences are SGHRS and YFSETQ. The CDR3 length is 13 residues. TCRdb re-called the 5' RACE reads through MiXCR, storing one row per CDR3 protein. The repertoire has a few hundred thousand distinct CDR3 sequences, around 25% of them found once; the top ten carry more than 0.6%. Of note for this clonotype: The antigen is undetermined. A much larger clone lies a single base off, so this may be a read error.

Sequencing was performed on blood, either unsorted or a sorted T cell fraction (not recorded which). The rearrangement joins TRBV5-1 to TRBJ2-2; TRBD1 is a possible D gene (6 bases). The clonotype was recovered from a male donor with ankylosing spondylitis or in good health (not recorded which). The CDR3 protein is CASSSGTWRELFF. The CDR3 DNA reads TGCGCCAGCAGCTCCGGGACATGGCGGGAGCTGTTTTTT.